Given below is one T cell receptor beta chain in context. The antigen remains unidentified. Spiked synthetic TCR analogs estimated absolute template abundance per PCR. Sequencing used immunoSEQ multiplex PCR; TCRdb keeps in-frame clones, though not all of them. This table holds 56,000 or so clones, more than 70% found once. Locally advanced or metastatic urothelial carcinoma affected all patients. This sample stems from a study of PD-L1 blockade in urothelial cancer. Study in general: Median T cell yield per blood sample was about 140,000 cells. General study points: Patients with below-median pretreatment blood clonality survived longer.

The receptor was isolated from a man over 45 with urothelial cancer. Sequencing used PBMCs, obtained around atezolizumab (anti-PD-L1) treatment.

The CDR3 region has the DNA TGTGCCAGCAGCTTAAATGGCGGAAAACTGTTTTTT. Translating gives CASSLNGGKLFF. The rearrangement joins TRBV7-3 to TRBJ1-4; D uncertain. Germline CDR1 is SGHTA and CDR2 is FQGTGA. The CDR3 covers 12 residues. Trimming stripped 1 base from V and 10 bases from J, with 7 bases between.